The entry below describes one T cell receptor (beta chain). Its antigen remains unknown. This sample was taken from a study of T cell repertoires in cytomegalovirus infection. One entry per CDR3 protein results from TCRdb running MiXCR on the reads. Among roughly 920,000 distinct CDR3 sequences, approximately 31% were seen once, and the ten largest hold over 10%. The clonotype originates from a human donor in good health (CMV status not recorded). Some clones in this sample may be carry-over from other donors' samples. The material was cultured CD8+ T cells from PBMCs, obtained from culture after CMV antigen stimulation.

CDR3 in DNA: TGTGCCAGCAGAAAGAGCGGGTTCGTCACCGGGGAGCTGTTTTTT. It specifies CASRKSGFVTGELFF. The chain couples TRBV7-2 to TRBJ2-2, with D tentatively TRBD2 (6 bases). Per germline, CDR1 SGHTA and CDR2 FQGNSA. The CDR3 runs 15 residues. The V and J ends lost 6 bases and 4 bases respectively, with 15 bases between them.